Listed below are T cell receptor beta chains from one sample, sequenced in a study of monozygotic twins with inflammatory bowel disease. TCRdb re-analyzed the 5' RACE reads; it lists each CDR3 protein once, without DNA. Its listing shows some 440,000 distinct CDR3 sequences. The sequenced sample consisted of blood. The receptors were gathered from a human donor with ulcerative colitis or Crohn's disease, or a healthy co-twin of an affected twin (not recorded which). Each CDR3 is given with its conserved first and last residue.

TRBV20-1	TRBJ1-1	CSALSADRGTAEAFF
TRBV25-1	TRBJ1-1	CASRPQGINTEAFF
TRBV6-2/TRBV6-3	TRBJ2-2	CASSSLGYPAAGSNTGELFF
TRBV6-2/TRBV6-3	TRBJ1-1	CASSYYPREGSTEAFF
TRBV6-1	TRBJ2-7	CASRFSGGASYEQYF
TRBV20-1	TRBJ2-1	CSATSGTSNEQFF
TRBV9	TRBJ1-2	CASGGGSGVNYGYTF
TRBV12-3/TRBV12-4	TRBJ2-6	CASSHTGNSGANVLTF
TRBV28	TRBJ1-5	CASKLDEAGGYSNQPQHF
TRBV25-1	TRBJ2-1	CASSELQQNEQFF
TRBV20-1	TRBJ2-1	CSARVRTSGRYNEQFF
TRBV7-9	TRBJ1-1	CASSLFPDGVGEAFF
TRBV10-3	TRBJ2-1	CAISGYGNNEQYF
TRBV5-1	TRBJ2-7	CASSLDRGNHYEQYF
TRBV4-2	TRBJ2-7	CASSQAGMSYEQYF
TRBV5-4	TRBJ2-3	CASSLDSSSTDTQYF
TRBV25-1	TRBJ2-1	CASRKSSYNEQFF
TRBV20-1	TRBJ2-3	CSASGPLGDTQYF
TRBV5-4	TRBJ1-4	CASNSRGGEKLFF
TRBV6-1	TRBJ1-5	CASIPVLGQGTNQPQHF
TRBV6-6	TRBJ2-1	CASRRGGAYNEQFF
TRBV20-1	TRBJ1-4	CSASREYEEKLFF
TRBV3-1	TRBJ1-5	CASSRTGGDQPQHF
TRBV5-4	TRBJ2-5	CASSLPRGAQETQYF
TRBV20-1	TRBJ2-7	CSARVSSYEQYF
TRBV24-1	TRBJ2-3	CATSASGRIESTDTQYF
TRBV5-1	TRBJ1-5	CASSLGLGENQPQHF
TRBV20-1	TRBJ2-3	CSALPKSGGGDTQYF
TRBV5-1	TRBJ2-3	CASSSGLANADTQYF